Shown below are 11 T cell receptor beta chains from a single sample sequenced in a study of cytomegalovirus exposure and HLA in healthy donors. The assay was immunoSEQ multiplex PCR, and TCRdb's table has in-frame clones only and misses some. This sample yields 250,000 to 300,000 clones, of which 90% are seen a single time; under 0.45% belongs to the top ten. The specimen sequenced was PBMCs. The receptors were gathered from a young woman in good health and CMV-seronegative.

This chain uses TRBV5-4 with TRBJ1-2; D call uncertain. Germline loops: CDR1 SGHNT, CDR2 YYREEE (reference sequence). V lost 3 bases, J lost 5 bases, and 11 bases lay in between. The CDR3 runs to 13 residues. Here the CDR3 reads CASSSRGSYGYTF. CDR3 coding DNA: TGTGCCAGCAGCTCCCGCGGATCGTATGGCTACACCTTC.

This chain links TRBV6-1 with TRBJ1-4, with D tentatively TRBD1 (6 bases). The germline gives CDR1 MNHNS, CDR2 SASEGT. This CDR3 has 13 residues. Trimming took 3 bases from V and 7 from J, leaving 9 bases between them. CDR3 DNA sequence: TGTGCCAGCAGTGACGGACAGATTGAAAAACTGTTTTTT. Protein: CASSDGQIEKLFF.

V is TRBV4-3 and J is TRBJ2-2; D not resolved. Trimming took off 3 bases at V and 7 bases at J, with 9 bases between the two ends. Germline V CDR1 and CDR2: LGHNA, YSLEER. This CDR3 is built from 13 residues. This chain's CDR3 is CASSHQQSGELFF. DNA of the CDR3: TGCGCCAGCAGCCATCAACAGAGCGGGGAGCTGTTTTTT.

A single count supports this clone. The rearrangement uses TRBV9 and TRBJ2-5; 8 bases agree with TRBD1. CDR1 and CDR2 (germline): SGDLS, YYNGEE. CDR3 size: 15 residues. With 2 bases clipped from V and 2 bases from J, the junction kept 5 bases outside the gene matches. The CDR3 sequence is CASSVRTGSQETQYF. The CDR3 DNA is TGTGCCAGCAGCGTGAGGACAGGGAGTCAAGAGACCCAGTACTTC.

This chain uses TRBV4-3 with TRBJ2-7; D ambiguous. This CDR3 contains 15 residues. V was trimmed by 0 bases and J by 4 bases, leaving 13 bases between them. Germline-derived CDR1 and CDR2 are LGHNA and YSLEER. The CDR3 loop is CASSQDSTDPYEQYF. The CDR3 DNA sequence: TGCGCCAGCAGCCAAGATTCAACTGATCCTTACGAGCAGTACTTC.

The J gene is TRBJ1-5, the V gene TRBV28, with D maybe TRBD1 (5 bases). Trimming shortened V by 7 bases and J by 8 bases, and 18 bases separated the two germline ends. The CDR3 runs to 14 residues. Germline values: CDR1 MDHEN, CDR2 SYDVKM. This CDR3 reads CASTAGGTTKPQHF. CDR3 sequence (DNA): TGTGCCAGCACTGCGGGGGGGACTACCAAGCCCCAGCATTTT. The entire variable domain, with the rest obtained from reference TRBV28 and TRBJ1-5, is as follows: DVKVTQSSRYLVKRTGEKVFLECVQDMDHENMFWYRQDPGLGLRLIYFSYDVKMKEKGDIPEGYSVSREKKERFSLILESASTNQTSMYLCASTAGGTTKPQHFGDGTRLSIL.

The rearrangement joins TRBV5-1 to TRBJ1-1; TRBD1 matches 10 bases. CDR3 length equals 16 residues. From germline, CDR1 is SGHRS and CDR2 YFSETQ. The V and J ends lost 7 bases and 2 bases, in that order; junction bases with no gene match: 11. Here the CDR3 reads CASSDRPTGGNTEAFF. The CDR3 DNA follows: TGCGCCAGCTCCGACCGCCCGACAGGGGGCAACACTGAAGCTTTCTTT.

This clone appeared a few times. V usage is TRBV27 and J usage is TRBJ2-5; weak D call: TRBD2 (6 bases). The V gene's germline CDR1 is MNHEY and CDR2 SMNVEV (reference sequence). Trimming left V 10 bases short and J 2 bases short, with 14 bases between. The CDR3 has 13 amino acids. The CDR3 spells CATRGGQQETQYF. CDR3 in DNA: TGTGCCACCCGAGGAGGGCAGCAAGAGACCCAGTACTTC.

The chain links TRBV5-6 to TRBJ2-4; D may be TRBD2 (5 bases). Germline V gene sequence: CDR1 SGHDT, CDR2 YYEEEE. The CDR3 spans 15 residues. V was cut by 4 bases and J by 2 bases, with 13 bases left in between. The CDR3 here is CASSIGLDTKNIQYF. CDR3 in DNA: TGTGCCAGCAGCATCGGACTCGATACCAAAAACATTCAGTACTTC.

The chain couples TRBV6-5 to TRBJ2-1; 9 nucleotides match TRBD2. The J segment lost 3 bases and the V segment lost 5 bases, leaving 2 bases of the junction unmatched. The CDR3 covers 14 residues. From germline, CDR1 is MNHEY and CDR2 SVGAGI. The CDR3 coding sequence is TGTGCCAGCAGTCTAGCGGGGAACTACAATGAGCAGTTCTTC. Its translation: CASSLAGNYNEQFF.

The chain has TRBV19 and TRBJ2-5, with 11 bases matching TRBD1. The CDR3 length is 14 residues. The germline V gene encodes CDR1 LNHDA and CDR2 SQIVND (reference sequence). V shed 6 bases and J 5 bases; nucleotides not matched to a gene: 5. CDR3 in amino acids: CASSRTGGAETQYF. The CDR3 bases are TGTGCCAGTAGCAGGACAGGGGGCGCCGAGACCCAGTACTTC.